The 2 T cell receptor beta chains below come from one sample, sequenced in a study of cytomegalovirus exposure and HLA in healthy donors. Data came from immunoSEQ multiplex PCR; TCRdb stores just in-frame clones and leaves some out. Of about 120,000 clones listed, over 85% are singletons. The sequencing sample was made of PBMCs. The source of these receptors is a woman between 18 and 29 years old in good health and CMV-seronegative.

This clone was recorded once. The chain is built from TRBV5-6 and TRBJ2-3; 10 nucleotides line up with TRBD2. CDR3 size: 15 residues. The J segment lost 3 bases and the V segment lost 5 bases, leaving 6 bases of the junction unmatched. Germline V CDR1 and CDR2: SGHDT, YYEEEE. As DNA, the CDR3 is TGTGCCAGCAGTTTAGCGGGGGGTGCGACAGATACGCAGTATTTT. Translated: CASSLAGGATDTQYF.

The V and J genes are TRBV5-5 and TRBJ2-7; tentative D call: TRBD2 (5 bases). This CDR3 is built from 14 residues. Germline assignment: CDR1 SGHKS and CDR2 YYEKEE (reference sequence). The V and J ends lost 4 bases and 3 bases respectively, with 14 bases between them. The CDR3 DNA is TGTGCCAGCAGCCCCAACCCCGGGGACTACGAGCAGTACTTC. It encodes CASSPNPGDYEQYF.